The rows below give T cell receptor beta chains drawn from one sample of a study of cytomegalovirus exposure and HLA in healthy donors. Assay: immunoSEQ multiplex PCR; the TCRdb copy retains only in-frame clones and omits some. The sample lists about 130,000 clones; approximately 87% were seen once. Sample: PBMCs. These receptors all stem from a man in his late teens or twenties in good health and CMV-seropositive. Each CDR3 is given with its conserved first and last residue. D genes are given only for firm matches. Expanded clones are given a class, and other clones once, few, many or no size at all.

>TRBJ2-3|NA|TRBV1|NA
TGCACCAGCAGCTGCCCCCCTCGGGTAGCGGGGGGGCCAGGAGATACGCAGTATTTT
CTSSCPPRVAGGPGDTQYF
>TRBJ1-3|NA|TRBV5-1|TRBD1
TGCGCCAGCAGCTCGGGCACAGGGGCGGCGAGCGGAAACACCATATATTTT
CASSSGTGAASGNTIYF
>TRBJ2-3|NA|TRBV4-1|NA
TGCGCCAGCAGCCAATCACTTCGCGGGGCCGGCACAGATACGCAGTATTTT
CASSQSLRGAGTDTQYF
>TRBJ2-7|few|TRBV6-5|NA
TGTGCCAGCAGTTGGGAGCCTGGAACCTACGAGCAGTACTTC
CASSWEPGTYEQYF
>TRBJ2-3|once|TRBV6-6|NA
TGTGCCAGCATTCTCGGGGACTCCTCCACAGATACGCAGTATTTT
CASILGDSSTDTQYF
>TRBJ2-1|NA|TRBV7-9|TRBD2
TGTGCCAGCGAACTAGCGGGGGGGCTTTACAATGAGCAGTTCTTC
CASELAGGLYNEQFF
>TRBJ1-1|NA|TRBV9|NA
TGTGCCAGCAGCGTGACAGTAAACACTGAAGCTTTCTTT
CASSVTVNTEAFF
>TRBJ1-5|NA|TRBV10-3|NA
TGTGCCATCCATCAGGGGTATGGCAATCAGCCCCAGCATTTT
CAIHQGYGNQPQHF
>TRBJ1-2|NA|TRBV7-9|TRBD1
TGTGCCAGCAGCCTAGGACAGGGGGAGAACTATGGCTACACCTTC
CASSLGQGENYGYTF
>TRBJ2-3|NA|TRBV29-1|NA
TGCAGCGTTGACCCTGCAGATACGCAGTATTTT
CSVDPADTQYF
>TRBJ2-7|NA|TRBV19|NA
TGTGCCAGTAGTCCCACAGGGTTGTCCGGCGAGCAGTACTTC
CASSPTGLSGEQYF
>TRBJ1-2|NA|TRBV28|TRBD1
TGTGCCAGCAGTCCCGGACAGGGGGCTGGCTATGGCTACACCTTC
CASSPGQGAGYGYTF
>TRBJ2-5|few|TRBV28|TRBD2
TGTGCCAGCAGTCGGACTAGCGGGGGAGGGGAGACCCAGTACTTC
CASSRTSGGGETQYF
>TRBJ2-1|NA|TRBV9|NA
TGTGCCAGCAGCCCCCGGTCACCGGGCAATGAGCAGTTCTTC
CASSPRSPGNEQFF
>TRBJ1-3|NA|TRBV18|NA
TGTGCCAGCTCATCCGGACAGTCAGGGTCCTTTGGAAACACCATATATTTT
CASSSGQSGSFGNTIYF
>TRBJ1-1|NA|TRBV5-6|NA
TGTGCCAGCAGCTTCACGGGGAACACTGAAGCTTTCTTT
CASSFTGNTEAFF
>TRBJ1-2|NA|TRBV7-6|NA
TGTGCCAGCAGCCTCGGAGGGGGGGAAGGCTACACCTTC
CASSLGGGEGYTF
>TRBJ1-4|NA|TRBV9|NA
TGTGCCAGCAGCGTAGCTGCAACTAATGAAAAACTGTTTTTT
CASSVAATNEKLFF
>TRBJ1-6|few|TRBV27|NA
TGTGCCAGCAGTTTATTCGGGAATAATTCACCCCTCCACTTT
CASSLFGNNSPLHF
>TRBJ2-5|NA|TRBV4-1|NA
TGCGCCAGCAGCCGGGGCGAGACCCAGTACTTC
CASSRGETQYF
>TRBJ1-5|once|TRBV18|NA
TGTGCCAGCTCACCAACGCTGGACAGAGGCAATCAGCCCCAGCATTTT
CASSPTLDRGNQPQHF
>TRBJ1-5|NA|TRBV15|TRBD1
TGTGCCACCAGCAGAGGGACCGTGGACAGGAGCGTTAGCAATCAGCCCCAGCATTTT
CATSRGTVDRSVSNQPQHF
>TRBJ1-2|NA|TRBV7-9|TRBD1
TGTGCCAGCAGACCGACAGGGGGTTCTAACTATGGCTACACCTTC
CASRPTGGSNYGYTF
>TRBJ1-5|NA|TRBV29-1|NA
TGCAGCGTCCGGACTGGGGTGAGCAATCAGCCCCAGCATTTT
CSVRTGVSNQPQHF
>TRBJ2-1|NA|TRBV30|NA
TGTGCCGGATACCAGTGGGGGGCCTACAATGAGCAGTTCTTC
CAGYQWGAYNEQFF
>TRBJ2-7|NA|TRBV18|TRBD1
TGTGCCAGCTCACCACTGACAGGGAGCTCCTACGAGCAGTACTTC
CASSPLTGSSYEQYF
>TRBJ1-4|NA|TRBV18|TRBD1
TGTGCCAGCTCCTGGACAGGGGCAAATGAAAAACTGTTTTTT
CASSWTGANEKLFF
>TRBJ1-6|NA|TRBV6-1|NA
TGTGCCAGCAGTGAACAGGTGAATTCACCCCTCCACTTT
CASSEQVNSPLHF
>TRBJ1-5|NA|TRBV28|NA
TGTGCCAGCAGTTACCACGGTACGGATCAGCCCCAGCATTTT
CASSYHGTDQPQHF
>TRBJ2-5|NA|TRBV5-3|TRBD2
TGTGCCAGAAGCCTAGCGGGCCAAGAGACCCAGTACTTC
CARSLAGQETQYF
>TRBJ1-1|NA|TRBV5-4|NA
TGTGCCAGCAGCACCTGGGGGGGGCCGGCTTTCTTT
CASSTWGGPAFF
>TRBJ1-5|NA|TRBV19|NA
TGTGCCACCTCACGGGGGTTGGGCCCCAATCAGCCCCAGCATTTT
CATSRGLGPNQPQHF
>TRBJ2-7|NA|TRBV28|NA
TGTGCCAGCAAAGACCGACGGGGACTCTACGAGCAGTACTTC
CASKDRRGLYEQYF
>TRBJ2-7|once|TRBV27|NA
TGTGCCAGCAGTAGCGTGGGGGGATACGAGCAGTACTTC
CASSSVGGYEQYF
>TRBJ2-3|NA|TRBV9|TRBD2
TGTGCCAGCAGCCTTAGCGGGGGGCGAACAGATACGCAGTATTTT
CASSLSGGRTDTQYF
>TRBJ1-3|NA|TRBV19|TRBD1
TGTGCCAGTAGTGGGGACCGGACAGGGACTGGAAACACCATATATTTT
CASSGDRTGTGNTIYF
>TRBJ1-1|few|TRBV6-6|NA
TGTGCCAGCACGAAACAGATGAACACTGAAGCTTTCTTT
CASTKQMNTEAFF
>TRBJ1-2|NA|TRBV5-6|TRBD1
TGTGCCAGCAGCTTGGGCGGGACAGTCTATGGCTACACCTTC
CASSLGGTVYGYTF
>TRBJ2-7|NA|TRBV6-5|TRBD1
TGTGCCAGCAGTTCGCCGGGACAGGGGACGTACGAGCAGTACTTC
CASSSPGQGTYEQYF
>TRBJ2-1|NA|TRBV19|TRBD1
TGTGCCAGTAGCCCAGACAGGGCTGCCTACAATGAGCAGTTCTTC
CASSPDRAAYNEQFF
>TRBJ2-7|NA|TRBV5-1|TRBD1
TGCGCCAGCAGCCAGACAGGGGTATACTACGAGCAGTACTTC
CASSQTGVYYEQYF
>TRBJ2-5|few|TRBV4-1|NA
TGCGCCAGCAGCCATCCCTCGAGCGCCCAGTACTTC
CASSHPSSAQYF
>TRBJ2-3|NA|TRBV10-3|NA
TGTGCCATCAGAGGGGCTGGGACAGATACGCAGTATTTT
CAIRGAGTDTQYF
>TRBJ2-7|NA|TRBV6-1|TRBD1
TGTGCCAGCTTGACAGGGGGCGACGAGCAGTACTTC
CASLTGGDEQYF
>TRBJ1-4|few|TRBV6-1|NA
TGTGCCAGCAGCGCCCCGGGGATCAAACTGTTTTTT
CASSAPGIKLFF
>TRBJ1-4|once|TRBV5-5|NA
TGTGCCAGCAGCTTAACCCTGGAGAGTCGACTGTTTTTT
CASSLTLESRLFF
>TRBJ1-2|NA|TRBV7-9|NA
TGTGCCAGCAGCCCTCCAGAGGTTTATGGCTACACCTTC
CASSPPEVYGYTF
>TRBJ1-1|NA|TRBV7-8|NA
TGTGCCAGCAGCTTAACCACAGTCCCCAGGGGTTTCTTT
CASSLTTVPRGFF
>TRBJ1-4|few|TRBV6-1|NA
TGTGCCAGCAAGGAGGGCGCAACTAATGAAAAACTGTTTTTT
CASKEGATNEKLFF
>TRBJ2-2|NA|TRBV2|TRBD1
TGTGCCAGCAGAGACGACAGGGGGCACACCGGGGAGCTGTTTTTT
CASRDDRGHTGELFF
>TRBJ2-7|NA|TRBV28|TRBD1
TGTGCCAGCAGTAGTTACCCCGGGACAGGGGTCCACGAGCAGTACTTC
CASSSYPGTGVHEQYF
>TRBJ2-3|NA|TRBV9|NA
TGTGCCAGCAGCGTAGACCCAGCGACCGGTACAGATACGCAGTATTTT
CASSVDPATGTDTQYF
>TRBJ1-1|NA|TRBV6-1|NA
TGTGCCAGCAGTGAAAAACAGGGTGTGAACACTGAAGCTTTCTTT
CASSEKQGVNTEAFF
>TRBJ1-1|NA|TRBV29-1|NA
TGCAGCGTTCGAACAGGGTCAAGAATCACTGAAGCTTTCTTT
CSVRTGSRITEAFF
>TRBJ2-3|NA|TRBV5-1|TRBD1
TGCGCCAGCAGCAGCCCCGGGACAGGGGGTTTGAGGCACACAGATACGCAGTATTTT
CASSSPGTGGLRHTDTQYF